This T cell receptor (beta chain) was sequenced in a study of blood T cell repertoires in COVID-19. Study overall: PBMCs, B-cell-depleted T cells, or T cells were the source of the cDNA or gDNA that made up the material.

Repertoires were generated with immunoSEQ multiplex PCR, while TCRdb's copy carries only in-frame clones and drops some. The top ten clones hold under 15% of a sample with over 250,000 clones, roughly 90% of them seen once. The clonotype originates from a woman aged 60-70 years with acute or convalescent COVID-19. What was sequenced was peripheral blood.

The CDR3 region is CASSVEGYSNQPQHF. CDR3 nucleotides: TGTGCCAGCAGTGTTGAGGGCTATAGCAATCAGCCCCAGCATTTT. This sequence joins TRBV2 and TRBJ1-5; D ambiguous. Germline V gives CDR1 SNHLY, CDR2 FYNNEI. V was cut by 4 bases and J by 0 bases, with 10 bases left in between. The CDR3 runs 15 residues.